This is a list of T cell receptor beta chains from one sample in a study of T cell repertoires in cytomegalovirus infection. The antigens of these receptors remain unknown. MiXCR was run by TCRdb on the reads, yielding one entry per CDR3 protein. Of fewer than 850,000 distinct CDR3 sequences in the sample, 25% to 35% are singletons; the top ten hold roughly 14%. The material was cultured CD8+ T cells from PBMCs, obtained from culture after CMV antigen stimulation. Source of these receptors: a human donor in good health (CMV status not recorded). Some clones in this sample may be carry-over from other donors' samples. Both conserved end residues are part of each CDR3.

cdr3_aa: CASSWDRGYTQYF
cdr3_length: 13
j_call: TRBJ2-3
v_call: TRBV28

cdr3_aa: CASNPHRVPKTSGGDNEQFF
cdr3_length: 20
j_call: TRBJ2-1
v_call: TRBV7-8

cdr3_aa: CASSLAKGGEAFF
cdr3_length: 13
j_call: TRBJ1-1
v_call: TRBV7-6

cdr3_aa: CASSPFARGLAGGPIFPGELFF
cdr3_length: 22
j_call: TRBJ2-2
v_call: TRBV12-3/TRBV12-4

cdr3_aa: CASSLAGGGTYNEQFF
cdr3_length: 16
j_call: TRBJ2-1
v_call: TRBV5-1

cdr3_aa: CAIRPRNRTNTEAFF
cdr3_length: 15
j_call: TRBJ1-1
v_call: TRBV10-3

cdr3_aa: CSARVVGSGMNTEAFF
cdr3_length: 16
j_call: TRBJ1-1
v_call: TRBV20-1

cdr3_aa: CASSQDGREPYNEQFF
cdr3_length: 16
j_call: TRBJ2-1
v_call: TRBV4-3

cdr3_aa: CASSPDITPDTQYF
cdr3_length: 14
j_call: TRBJ2-3
v_call: TRBV5-4

cdr3_aa: CASSGAPREGKDYGYTF
cdr3_length: 17
j_call: TRBJ1-2
v_call: TRBV25-1

cdr3_aa: CASQGNYNEQFF
cdr3_length: 12
j_call: TRBJ2-1
v_call: TRBV27

cdr3_aa: CAISGWTEGYEQYF
cdr3_length: 14
j_call: TRBJ2-7
v_call: TRBV10-3

cdr3_aa: CASSGGTGSSGTEAFF
cdr3_length: 16
j_call: TRBJ1-1
v_call: TRBV7-9

cdr3_aa: CASSSPQRGSYEQYF
cdr3_length: 15
j_call: TRBJ2-7
v_call: TRBV27

cdr3_aa: CASSWLAGGRDTQYF
cdr3_length: 15
j_call: TRBJ2-3
v_call: TRBV7-9